What follows describes a single TCR beta chain. Only a few counts were recorded for this clone. Its antigen is still unknown. No qualities accompany the bases; no much larger clone lies one base away. The cohort was made up of roughly 670 healthy bone marrow donors. At the time of sampling, all cohort members were nominally healthy, though unrecorded immune exposures were likely present. The donor was CMV seronegative and was included in the group of 352 seronegative cohort members. A peripheral blood sample was provided by each donor, and peripheral blood mononuclear cells were used for TCR beta sequencing. The Qiagen DNeasy Blood Extraction Kit was used to extract genomic DNA from the blood cell samples. This sample was included in a study of cytomegalovirus exposure and HLA in healthy donors (dated by TCRdb to about 2017). Background for the entire study: An earlier analysis of 587 of the donors reported 276 Gb of sequence data and roughly 120 million unique TCR beta sequences obtained from around 180 million T cells. Along with the roughly 610-subject first cohort, a separate validation cohort of 120 different subjects was used. The study used immunosequencing to profile the T cell repertoires of 600 to 850 subjects and linked those repertoires to cytomegalovirus serostatus. An earlier analysis of around 640 of the donors used high-throughput TCR beta sequencing to judge whether each TCR beta V gene segment behaved as functional or pseudogenic. Alongside the repertoire data, information on donor age, sex, ethnicity and CMV serostatus was compiled. All discovery cohort repertoires had been generated using a single sequencing platform. Among roughly 400 genotyped donors of the cohort, an average of approximately 240,000 unique TCR beta nucleotide sequences were sequenced per donor, about a sixth of them non-productive. Around 320 gigabases of sequencing data and tens of millions of unique TCR sequences were included in an early release covering roughly 600 HLA-typed donors. High-throughput TCR immunosequencing, statistical association of individual TCRs with disease status, and machine learning were combined to predict cytomegalovirus infection status. To study patterns of TCR occurrence, a later analysis re-analyzed previously published TCR beta repertoires from more than 550 donors and added high-resolution HLA genotyping. Typing coverage differed by locus: A, B, C, DRB1 and DQB1 were typed in roughly 620-630 donors, DQA1 in approximately 520, DPA1 in approximately 600, and DPB1 in roughly 450. Genome-wide SNP genotypes for about 65% of the 666 donors were used in a later genetic analysis, which treated that subset as a discovery cohort. Class I and class II HLA loci were covered by the typing at four-digit resolution. Rather than drawing on any new phenotypic data, the later analysis identified candidate immune exposures from TCR beta sequences and the way those sequences occurred across donors. Of the 350 to 400 genotyped donors, 65% to 90% fell in the genetic ancestry cluster associated with self-reported Caucasian donors. The study aimed to test whether signatures of past pathogen exposure could be identified by cataloging public T cell receptors. Because of strong linkage in the cohort, a few DR-DQ haplotypes were treated as single units for association and clustering. Overall results and qualifications from the work: In a later analysis, the rate of TCR association differed among HLA loci, with DRB1 alleles having the most associated TCRs and HLA-C alleles having the fewest. The sequencing pipeline was judged likely to have produced a cluster of highly shared sequence variants as a technical artifact. A further reported finding was that TCR beta sequences accurately predicted the HLA-A and HLA-B alleles for most subjects in the first cohort. Roughly uniform sequencing depth across donors was assumed in presence/absence analyses, although this assumption may not hold. Specific HLA alleles were associated with roughly 16,000 TCR beta sequences at a false discovery rate of 0.05 in a later analysis. Linkage disequilibrium might explain the correlated functional status among segregating V segments, but an unknown experimental factor could not be excluded. In a later analysis, several top co-occurrence clusters were reported to appear linked to parvovirus B19, influenza, CMV and Epstein-Barr virus. The classifier was reported to diagnose cytomegalovirus status with high specificity and sensitivity in both the original and validation cohorts. Because counts were too low, about 15 rarely observed V segments, including chromosome 9 orphons, were left out of the earlier analysis of 500 to 650 of the donors. In a later analysis, HLA-associated TCR beta chains showed more clonal expansion and lower generation probabilities than non-associated chains that were equally common. In an earlier analysis of 500 to 650 of the donors, most TCR beta V segments appeared in productive rearrangements about 87% or about 30% of the time, broadly matching IMGT annotations. According to a later analysis, most CMV-associated TCR beta chains appeared to be HLA-restricted, and the HLA associations seemed to be driven largely by CMV exposure. V-gene and J-gene trimming of TCR beta chains was associated with a missense DCLRE1C variant in a later genetic analysis, and the association was replicated in an independent cohort. Because some donors lacked HLA typing at each locus, the association tests relied only on the typed subset. Most TCR sequences were seen in very few donors, while some public TCRs were found in many individuals. This cohort had only TCR beta chains sequenced, and the lack of alpha or paired-chain data limited which features could be detected. The authors suggested that the approach could potentially be generalized to other disease states and immunological phenotypes. In vitro tests confirmed that a few of the cytomegalovirus-associated TCR beta chains recognize cytomegalovirus antigens. The study gave a list of 150 to 200 TCR beta chains associated with cytomegalovirus. When HLA alleles, especially DR and DQ, strongly co-occurred, TCR associations were difficult to assign to individual alleles. A later genetic analysis reported fewer N-insertions in productive TCRs among donors in an Asian-associated ancestry cluster than the 666-donor mean. For the cohort, immune exposure information was limited to CMV serostatus.

Library method: the immunoSEQ multiplex PCR assay. A mixture of 60 forward primers for TCR Vbeta segments and 13 reverse primers for TCR Jbeta segments was used in the multiplex PCR. The CDR3 region of rearranged TCR beta genes was amplified from genomic DNA by a multiplex PCR assay. The Illumina HiSeq System was used to sequence the amplified TCR beta libraries as 87-base-pair reads. As for the authors' bioinformatics: In a later analysis, tens of millions of unique TCR beta chains were counted across the 500 to 850 repertoires, and roughly 10 million of these chains were shared by at least two donors. Raw reads were error-corrected and collapsed into unique sequences by a nearest-neighbor algorithm in which closely related sequences were merged to remove PCR and sequencing errors. V, D and J gene segments were assigned by aligning CDR3 sequences to IMGT reference sequences. For a sequence to be retained, at least a six-nucleotide match to both a V gene segment and a J gene segment was required. A rearrangement counted as productive if the CDR3 had no stop codons and remained in frame with V and J, and every other rearrangement counted as non-productive. CDR3 was defined according to IMGT convention as the region running from the second conserved V-encoded cysteine to the conserved J-encoded phenylalanine. The earlier analysis of about 590 of the donors excluded sequences that lacked an unambiguous match to a single V gene segment. An earlier analysis of 587 of the donors called V segments functional above 56.7% productive rearrangements and segregating when the between-donor standard deviation exceeded 5%. A statistical classification framework was built to diagnose cytomegalovirus status from the catalog of TCR beta chain sequences. In a later analysis, V and J genes were assigned by comparing TCR nucleotide sequences against IMGT/GENE-DB human TR gene sequences. A later analysis assigned CDR3 sequences and most-parsimonious VDJ recombination scenarios with the TCRdist pipeline. In a later analysis, each TCR beta chain was defined by its CDR3 amino acid sequence together with its V-gene family, and reads lacking a unique V-gene family were excluded. A later analysis removed roughly 590 highly shared, low-generation-probability nucleotide sequences to deal with suspected cross-contamination and a sequencing artifact. In a later analysis, a clonal expansion index was calculated for each public chain from normalized within-repertoire ranks of inferred template counts. A later analysis computed generation probabilities with a VDJ recombination model fitted to out-of-frame rearrangements, and checked the results against IGoR. Hypergeometric tests were used in a later analysis to score TCR-TCR, TCR-HLA and TCR-CMV co-occurrence, with a repertoire-size bias correction applied to the TCR pairs. To estimate false discovery rates, a later analysis permuted the HLA or CMV assignments 20 times. In a later analysis, co-occurring TCRs were grouped using DBSCAN, and TCRdist sequence similarity was added for clustering within HLA-allele-positive subsets. Repertoires with fewer than 30,000 or more than 120,000 public chains, plus five repertoires with anomalous nucleotide sharing, were excluded from co-occurrence clustering. The clones in this table, taken by TCRdb from immuneACCESS, are in-frame only. Not every clone is retained; where verified, under half of the shortfall comes from an unresolved V gene, and the cause of the rest is unknown. The V and J calls and the clone size are those of that table, but D and trimming were determined from the DNA. In this sample the table shows about 190,000 clones, 75% to 85% of which occur a single time. The top ten constitute around 0.75% of the sample.

The sequencing sample was made of PBMCs. The TCR sequence derives from a woman aged 18-29 years in good health and CMV-seronegative.

The CDR3 corresponds to CASSSTPGGRENTEAFF. The DNA is TGTGCCAGCAGCTCCACCCCCGGAGGACGGGAGAACACTGAAGCTTTCTTT. Recombination joined TRBV7-9 with TRBJ1-1; a confident D gene designation cannot be given. From the cysteine up to the phenylalanine, the CDR3 has a length of 17 residues. The CDR3 DNA has 51 bases and is translated from base 1. CDR1 SEHNR and CDR2 FQNEAQ are derived from the germline V gene (reference sequence). V drops 4 bases and J drops 1 base, leaving 19 bases in between.